This T cell receptor (beta chain) came from a study of blood T cell repertoires in COVID-19. Repertoires were generated with immunoSEQ multiplex PCR, while TCRdb's copy carries only in-frame clones and drops some. The sample consists of roughly 320,000 clones, around 85% of them appearing once. V was shortened by 7 bases and J by 0 bases, with 9 bases between the two germline ends. The CDR3 runs to 13 residues. This chain uses TRBV12-3 or TRBV12-4 with TRBJ1-2, with no clear D. This receptor was obtained from a human donor in a cohort sampled during active COVID-19. The sample was peripheral blood. The CDR3 loop is CASTPTANYGYTF. The CDR3 DNA follows: TGTGCCAGCACCCCAACAGCTAACTATGGCTACACCTTC.